The rows below give T cell receptor beta chains drawn from one sample of a study of blood T cell repertoires in COVID-19. The method was immunoSEQ multiplex PCR; TCRdb's version includes in-frame clones alone and lacks a portion of them. This sample carries tens of thousands of clones, approximately 86% of them seen once, and the ten largest clones take roughly 15%. Sequencing was done on a sample of peripheral blood. All receptors come from a male donor with acute or convalescent COVID-19. CDR3s include the opening cysteine and the closing phenylalanine or tryptophan. D genes are given only for firm matches. Some rows mark clone size as missing; the rest say once, few, many or name a class of expanded clone.

CDR3 DNA,CDR3 protein,D gene,clone size,V gene,J gene
TGTGCCAGCAGGCCGGACAGCCGAGGGTACTATGGCTACACCTTC,CASRPDSRGYYGYTF,.,.,TRBV6-5,TRBJ1-2
TGTGCCAGCAGCTACCAGGGGGGACCGGGGGCCGCCTACGAGCAGTACTTC,CASSYQGGPGAAYEQYF,.,.,TRBV7-2,TRBJ2-7
TGCGCCAGCAGCTTGGATGGACAGGGCTACAATGAGCAGTTCTTC,CASSLDGQGYNEQFF,TRBD1,.,TRBV5-1,TRBJ2-1
TGTGCCAGCAGCTTAGCGCCCGGGGGGGCCCCGGATACGCAGTATTTT,CASSLAPGGAPDTQYF,TRBD2,.,TRBV7-9,TRBJ2-3
TGTGCCAGCAGCTTACCGACCGGGACAGGGAGCGGCGAGCAGTACTTC,CASSLPTGTGSGEQYF,TRBD1,.,TRBV5-4,TRBJ2-7
TGTGCCTGGGGAGGGCGGGACTATGGCTACACCTTC,CAWGGRDYGYTF,.,.,TRBV30,TRBJ1-2
TGTGCCAGCAGCCAAGGACCGGGGGTATGGACGGACACTGAAGCTTTCTTT,CASSQGPGVWTDTEAFF,.,.,TRBV3-1/TRBV3-2,TRBJ1-1
TGTGCCAGCAGCTTAGCGCTGACAGGGGGCTCCCTGGAGCAGTACTTC,CASSLALTGGSLEQYF,TRBD1,once,TRBV7-2,TRBJ2-7
TGCGCCAGCAGCCGGGCAGGGGCTAACACAGATACGCAGTATTTT,CASSRAGANTDTQYF,.,.,TRBV5-1,TRBJ2-3
TGTGCCAGCAGCCATGACACTAGCGGGCCCTACGAGCAGTACTTC,CASSHDTSGPYEQYF,TRBD2,.,TRBV7-2,TRBJ2-7
TGTGCTAGCAGCTTAGGGCAGGGGGCCAATGAGCAGTTCTTC,CASSLGQGANEQFF,TRBD1,.,TRBV7-7,TRBJ2-1
TGTGCCAGTACTCTAGGGGGAGATACGCAGTATTTT,CASTLGGDTQYF,.,.,TRBV19,TRBJ2-3
TGTGCCAGTAGTCTCAGCGAGGTCCAGCCCCAGCATTTT,CASSLSEVQPQHF,.,.,TRBV19,TRBJ1-5
TGCAGCGTTGTGGAGGGGTCAGGGAATGAGCAGTTCTTC,CSVVEGSGNEQFF,.,.,TRBV29-1,TRBJ2-1
TGCGCCAGCAGTCCGGGGGGTCGATCAGAGGAGACCCAGTACTTC,CASSPGGRSEETQYF,TRBD2,.,TRBV5-1,TRBJ2-5
TGTGCCAGCAGCTCCCCAGGGTACGAGCAGTACTTC,CASSSPGYEQYF,.,once,TRBV7-9,TRBJ2-7
TGTGCCAGCAGGCCGGCCGGGGTTAACAATGAGCAGTTCTTC,CASRPAGVNNEQFF,.,once,TRBV28,TRBJ2-1
TGCGCCAGCAGCACCTCCCCCGGGAACACTGAAGCTTTCTTT,CASSTSPGNTEAFF,.,.,TRBV5-1,TRBJ1-1
TGCGCCAGCAGCGGGGAGAGCTCCTATAATTCACCCCTCCACTTT,CASSGESSYNSPLHF,.,once,TRBV5-1,TRBJ1-6
TGTGCCAGCAGCACCGGGACAGGAGTGCGGCAGTACTTC,CASSTGTGVRQYF,TRBD1,.,TRBV5-5,TRBJ2-7
TGTGCCAGCAGCGTAACAGACAGCTCTGGAAACACCATATATTTT,CASSVTDSSGNTIYF,.,.,TRBV9,TRBJ1-3
TGTGCCAGCAGCCAAGGACAGGGGAACACTGAAGCTTTCTTT,CASSQGQGNTEAFF,TRBD1,few,TRBV3-1/TRBV3-2,TRBJ1-1
TGTGCCATCAGTGCGAACGGCCAAGAGGGAGAGACCCAGTACTTC,CAISANGQEGETQYF,.,.,TRBV10-3,TRBJ2-5
TGTGCCAGTAGTATAACAGGGGATTCACCCCTCCACTTT,CASSITGDSPLHF,TRBD1,.,TRBV19,TRBJ1-6
TGTGCCAGCAGCTTAGGACAGGGGCAAGAGACCCAGTACTTC,CASSLGQGQETQYF,TRBD1,.,TRBV11-2,TRBJ2-5
TGCACCTCAGGCCGCAGGGGCGTTTACTATGGCTACACCTTC,CTSGRRGVYYGYTF,.,.,TRBV29-1,TRBJ1-2
TGTGCCAGTAGTCTGACGACAGGGGTACTAAGCGAAAAACTGTTTTTT,CASSLTTGVLSEKLFF,TRBD1,.,TRBV19,TRBJ1-4
TGTGCCAGCAGCCTCTCAAGGGGATCGCACGAAGGTGAAAAACTGTTTTTT,CASSLSRGSHEGEKLFF,.,.,TRBV3-1/TRBV3-2,TRBJ1-4
TGTGCCTCCTTGACAGGGGTCGTTTCCCCCCAGCATTTT,CASLTGVVSPQHF,TRBD1,.,TRBV28,TRBJ1-5
TGTGCCAGCAGCTTAGGAGGAAGCCCAACTAATGAAAAACTGTTTTTT,CASSLGGSPTNEKLFF,.,.,TRBV7-9,TRBJ1-4
TGTGCCAGCAGTGAACCGCTAGCGGGGGGAGATCTGAGAGAGACCCAGTACTTC,CASSEPLAGGDLRETQYF,TRBD2,.,TRBV2,TRBJ2-5
TGTGCCAGCAGCTTAGGCGGGGAGCGGGTCTCCTACAATGAGCAGTTCTTC,CASSLGGERVSYNEQFF,.,.,TRBV7-9,TRBJ2-1
TGTGCCAGTCGTAAACCGGGACTGGACTCCTACGAGCAGTACTTC,CASRKPGLDSYEQYF,.,.,TRBV6-5,TRBJ2-7
TGTGCCAGCTCACCTTCGGGGGACGAGGGAGCTTTCTTT,CASSPSGDEGAFF,.,.,TRBV18,TRBJ1-1
TGTGCCAGCACTCCGGGACTAGGGGAGACCCAGTACTTC,CASTPGLGETQYF,TRBD2,.,TRBV2,TRBJ2-5
TGTGCCAGCAGGCGGGGACCACAGGGGACTGAAGCTTTCTTT,CASRRGPQGTEAFF,TRBD1,few,TRBV6-5,TRBJ1-1